The 9 T cell receptor beta chains below come from one sample, sequenced in a study of CD4+ T cells in melanoma. The assay was immunoSEQ multiplex PCR, and TCRdb's table has in-frame clones only and misses some. This table holds roughly 110,000 clones, around 92% found once. Source material: peripheral blood. These receptors were taken from a human donor with melanoma.

CDR3 protein: CASSLDTGDQPQHF. CDR3 nucleotides: TGTGCCAGCAGCCTGGACACCGGGGATCAGCCCCAGCATTTT. J is TRBJ1-5 and V is TRBV28, with a tentative D call TRBD1 (5 bases). The germline CDR1 and CDR2 sequences are MDHEN and SYDVKM. The V gene lost 6 bases and the J gene lost 5 bases, with 14 bases spanning the gap. The length of the CDR3 is 14 residues.

J is TRBJ1-1 and V is TRBV11-1; 10 bases line up with TRBD1. The junction had 2 bases not matched to a gene; V was cut back by 5 bases and J by 2 bases. Germline loops: CDR1 SGHAT, CDR2 FQDESV (reference sequence). This CDR3 contains 14 residues. The CDR3 DNA follows: TGTGCCAGCAGCGTGACAGGGGGCAACACTGAAGCTTTCTTT. The encoded protein is CASSVTGGNTEAFF.

The DNA for the CDR3 is TGTGCTAGTGGTTTGGGTGGTGAAGCTTTCTTT. This encodes CASGLGGEAFF. This sequence joins TRBV12-5 and TRBJ1-1; no reliable D call. Germline CDR1 LGHNT, CDR2 FRNRAP. V was clipped by 1 base and J by 7 bases, with 4 bases between them. The CDR3 covers 11 residues.

The V and J genes are TRBV4-1 and TRBJ1-2, with unresolved D. Trimming shortened V by 0 bases and J by 4 bases, and 9 bases separated the two germline ends. This CDR3 contains 14 residues. The germline V gene encodes CDR1 MGHRA and CDR2 YSYEKL. The CDR3 nucleotides are TGCGCCAGCAGCCAAGATCACACGGGCTATGGCTACACCTTC. Translating it yields CASSQDHTGYGYTF.

The genes are TRBV6-1 and TRBJ1-1; a weak D match, TRBD1 (5 bases). Germline V gives CDR1 MNHNS, CDR2 SASEGT. Trimming pared 4 bases from V and 0 bases from J, leaving 6 bases between. The CDR3 loop spans 13 amino acids. The CDR3 loop reads CASSGRVNTEAFF. CDR3 bases: TGTGCCAGCAGTGGCAGGGTGAACACTGAAGCTTTCTTT.

The chain recombines TRBV30 with TRBJ1-5; D is unresolved. The CDR3 runs 16 residues. CDR1 is GTSNPN, CDR2 SVGIG, per germline (reference sequence). The V gene lost 0 bases and the J gene lost 3 bases, with 15 bases spanning the gap. The DNA of the CDR3 is TGTGCCTGGAGTGTGTCCGGGCCGGCCCTCAATCAGCCCCAGCATTTT. Amino acid sequence: CAWSVSGPALNQPQHF. The full variable domain, its missing parts supplied by reference TRBV30 and TRBJ1-5, is SQTIHQWPATLVQPVGSPLSLECTVEGTSNPNLYWYRQAAGRGLQLLFYSVGIGQISSEVPQNLSASRPQDRQFILSSKKLLLSDSGFYLCAWSVSGPALNQPQHFGDGTRLSIL.

The rearrangement links TRBV18 to TRBJ2-7, with TRBD2 matching 15 bases. This CDR3 has 18 residues. Germline V gives CDR1 KGHSH, CDR2 LQKENI. Losses at the gene ends were 3 bases for V and 0 bases for J; bases not matched to a gene: 6. The CDR3 bases are TGTGCCAGCTCACCTGGACTAGCGGGAGGGCCGAGCTCCTACGAGCAGTACTTC. As protein: CASSPGLAGGPSSYEQYF.

The sample holds one count of this clone. V gene TRBV11-2 combines with J gene TRBJ2-7, with unresolved D. Trimming pared 5 bases from V and 3 bases from J, leaving 14 bases between. The CDR3 totals 14 residues. Germline values: CDR1 SGHAT, CDR2 FQNNGV. The chain's CDR3 is CASSKLVGNYEQYF. The CDR3 nucleotides read TGTGCCAGCAGCAAACTGGTGGGTAACTACGAGCAGTACTTC.

The chain joins TRBV25-1 to TRBJ2-1, with D possibly being TRBD2 (6 bases). The CDR3 covers 17 residues. Per germline, CDR1 MGHDK and CDR2 SYGVNS. The V and J ends lost 3 bases and 4 bases respectively, with 19 bases between them. The CDR3 sequence is CASSDPGRAGRYNEQFF. CDR3 DNA: TGTGCCAGCAGTGATCCAGGGCGGGCAGGGAGGTACAATGAGCAGTTCTTC.